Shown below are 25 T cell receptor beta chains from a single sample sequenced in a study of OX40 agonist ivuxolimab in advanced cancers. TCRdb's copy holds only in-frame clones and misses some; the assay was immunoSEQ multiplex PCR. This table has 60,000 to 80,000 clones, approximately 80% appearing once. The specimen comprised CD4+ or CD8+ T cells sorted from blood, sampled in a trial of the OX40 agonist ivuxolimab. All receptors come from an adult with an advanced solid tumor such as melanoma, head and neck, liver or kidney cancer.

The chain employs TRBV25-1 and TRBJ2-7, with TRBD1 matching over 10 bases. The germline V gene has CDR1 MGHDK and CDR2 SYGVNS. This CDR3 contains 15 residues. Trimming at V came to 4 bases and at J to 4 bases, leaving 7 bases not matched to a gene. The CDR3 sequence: CASSGTGTGAYEQYF. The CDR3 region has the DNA TGTGCCAGCAGTGGAACCGGGACAGGGGCTTACGAGCAGTACTTC.

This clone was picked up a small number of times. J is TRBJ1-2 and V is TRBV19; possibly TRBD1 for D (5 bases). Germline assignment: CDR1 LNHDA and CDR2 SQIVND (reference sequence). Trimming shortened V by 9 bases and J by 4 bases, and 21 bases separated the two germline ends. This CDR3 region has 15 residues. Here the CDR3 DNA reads TGTGCCAGCCAGCCCCAGGCAGGGCCGACCTATGGCTACACCTTC. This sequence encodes CASQPQAGPTYGYTF. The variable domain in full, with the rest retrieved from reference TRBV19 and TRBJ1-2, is DGGITQSPKYLFRKEGQNVTLSCEQNLNHDAMYWYRQDPGQGLRLIYYSQIVNDFQKGDIAEGYSVSREKKESFPLTVTSAQKNPTAFYLCASQPQAGPTYGYTFGSGTRLTVV.

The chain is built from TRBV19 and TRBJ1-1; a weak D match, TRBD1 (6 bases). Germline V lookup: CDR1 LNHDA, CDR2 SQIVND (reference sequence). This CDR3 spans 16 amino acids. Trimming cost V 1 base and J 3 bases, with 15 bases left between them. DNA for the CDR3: TGTGCCAGTAGTATAGGGAAAGGACAGTTCCACACTGAAGCTTTCTTT. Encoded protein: CASSIGKGQFHTEAFF.

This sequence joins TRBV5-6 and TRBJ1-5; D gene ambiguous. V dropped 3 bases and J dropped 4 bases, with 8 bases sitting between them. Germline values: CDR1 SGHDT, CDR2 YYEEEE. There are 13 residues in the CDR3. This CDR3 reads CASSYSPNQPQHF. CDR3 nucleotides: TGTGCCAGCAGCTATAGCCCTAATCAGCCCCAGCATTTT.

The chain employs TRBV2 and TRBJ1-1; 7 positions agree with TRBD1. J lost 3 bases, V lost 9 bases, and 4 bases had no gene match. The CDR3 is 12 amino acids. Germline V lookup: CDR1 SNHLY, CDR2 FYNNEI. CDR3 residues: CASTGEYTEAFF. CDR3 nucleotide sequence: TGTGCCAGTACAGGGGAATACACTGAAGCTTTCTTT. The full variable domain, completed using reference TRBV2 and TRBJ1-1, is EPEVTQTPSHQVTQMGQEVILRCVPISNHLYFYWYRQILGQKVEFLVSFYNNEISEKSEIFDDQFSVERPDGSNFTLKIRSTKLEDSAMYFCASTGEYTEAFFGQGTRLTVV.

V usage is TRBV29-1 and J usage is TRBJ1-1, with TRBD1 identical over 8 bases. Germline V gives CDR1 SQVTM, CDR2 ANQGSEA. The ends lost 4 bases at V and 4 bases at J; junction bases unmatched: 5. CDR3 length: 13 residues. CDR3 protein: CSVGQGAGTEAFF. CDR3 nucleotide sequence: TGCAGCGTTGGGCAGGGGGCCGGCACTGAAGCTTTCTTT.

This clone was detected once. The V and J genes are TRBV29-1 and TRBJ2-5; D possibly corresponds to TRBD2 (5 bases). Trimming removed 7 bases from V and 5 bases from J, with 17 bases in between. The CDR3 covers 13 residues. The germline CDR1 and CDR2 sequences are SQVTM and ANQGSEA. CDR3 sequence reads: CSAAGNNGETQYF. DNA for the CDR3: TGCAGCGCCGCGGGTAACAACGGGGAGACCCAGTACTTC.

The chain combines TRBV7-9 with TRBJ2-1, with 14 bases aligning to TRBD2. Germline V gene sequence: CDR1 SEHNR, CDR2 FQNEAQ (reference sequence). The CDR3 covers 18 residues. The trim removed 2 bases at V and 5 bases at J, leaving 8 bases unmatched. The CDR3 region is CASSLRIRLAGGDNEQFF. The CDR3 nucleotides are TGTGCCAGCAGCTTACGGATTCGACTAGCGGGGGGGGACAATGAGCAGTTCTTC.

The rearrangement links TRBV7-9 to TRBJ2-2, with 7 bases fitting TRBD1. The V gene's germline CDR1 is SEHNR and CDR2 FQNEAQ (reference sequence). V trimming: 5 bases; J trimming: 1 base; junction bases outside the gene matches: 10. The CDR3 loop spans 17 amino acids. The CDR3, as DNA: TGTGCCAGCAGCACAACGAGAGACAGGGTGAACACCGGGGAGCTGTTTTTT. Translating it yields CASSTTRDRVNTGELFF.

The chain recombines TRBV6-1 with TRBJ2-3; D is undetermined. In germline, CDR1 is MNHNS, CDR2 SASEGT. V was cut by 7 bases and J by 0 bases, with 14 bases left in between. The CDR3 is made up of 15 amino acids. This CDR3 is CASKNGQRSTDTQYF. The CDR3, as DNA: TGTGCCAGCAAAAACGGGCAGAGGAGCACAGATACGCAGTATTTT.

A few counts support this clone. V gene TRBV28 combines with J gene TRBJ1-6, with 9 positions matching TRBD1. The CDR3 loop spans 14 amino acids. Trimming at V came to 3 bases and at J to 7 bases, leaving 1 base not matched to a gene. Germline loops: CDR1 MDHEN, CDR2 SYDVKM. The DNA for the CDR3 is TGTGCCAGCAGTTTCGGACAGGGGAATTCACCCCTCCACTTT. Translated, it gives CASSFGQGNSPLHF.

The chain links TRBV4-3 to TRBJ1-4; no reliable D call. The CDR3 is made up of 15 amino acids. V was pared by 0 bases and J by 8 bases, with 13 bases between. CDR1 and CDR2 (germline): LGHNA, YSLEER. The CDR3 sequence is CASSQDYGPGEKLFF. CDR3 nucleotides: TGCGCCAGCAGCCAAGACTACGGGCCGGGGGAAAAACTGTTTTTT.

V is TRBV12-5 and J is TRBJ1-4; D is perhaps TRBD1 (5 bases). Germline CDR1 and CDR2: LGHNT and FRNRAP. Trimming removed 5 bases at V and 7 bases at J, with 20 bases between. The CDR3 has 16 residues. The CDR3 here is CASGTRQGGGGEKLFF. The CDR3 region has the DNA TGTGCTAGTGGTACTCGTCAGGGAGGCGGCGGTGAAAAACTGTTTTTT.

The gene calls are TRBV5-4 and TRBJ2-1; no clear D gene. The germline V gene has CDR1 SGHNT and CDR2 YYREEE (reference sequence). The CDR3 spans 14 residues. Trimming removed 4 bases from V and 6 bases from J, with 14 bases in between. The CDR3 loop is CASSPQPNPNEQFF. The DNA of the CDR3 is TGTGCCAGCAGCCCCCAGCCTAACCCCAATGAGCAGTTCTTC.

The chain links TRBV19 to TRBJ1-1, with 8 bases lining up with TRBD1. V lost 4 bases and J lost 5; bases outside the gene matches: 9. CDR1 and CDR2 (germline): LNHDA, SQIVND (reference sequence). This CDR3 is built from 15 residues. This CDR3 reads CASSRGQGGGTEAFF. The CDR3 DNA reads TGTGCCAGTAGTAGAGGACAGGGAGGAGGGACTGAAGCTTTCTTT.

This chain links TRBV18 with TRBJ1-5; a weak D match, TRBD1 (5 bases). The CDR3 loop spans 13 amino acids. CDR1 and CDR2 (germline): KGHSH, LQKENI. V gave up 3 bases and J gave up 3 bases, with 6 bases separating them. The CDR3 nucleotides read TGTGCCAGCTCACCGGACAACAATCAGCCCCAGCATTTT. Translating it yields CASSPDNNQPQHF.

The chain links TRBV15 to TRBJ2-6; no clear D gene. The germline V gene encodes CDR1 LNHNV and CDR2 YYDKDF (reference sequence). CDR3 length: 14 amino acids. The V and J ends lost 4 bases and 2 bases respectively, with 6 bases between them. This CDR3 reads CATSTSAGANVLTF. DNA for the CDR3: TGTGCCACCAGCACTTCTGCTGGGGCCAACGTCCTGACTTTC.

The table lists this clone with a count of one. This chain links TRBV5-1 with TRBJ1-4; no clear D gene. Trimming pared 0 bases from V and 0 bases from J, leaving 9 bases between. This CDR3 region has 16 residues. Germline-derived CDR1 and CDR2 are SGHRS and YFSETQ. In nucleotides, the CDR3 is TGCGCCAGCAGCTTGGGACTTTCAGCAACTAATGAAAAACTGTTTTTT. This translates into CASSLGLSATNEKLFF. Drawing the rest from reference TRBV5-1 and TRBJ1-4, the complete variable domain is KAGVTQTPRYLIKTRGQQVTLSCSPISGHRSVSWYQQTPGQGLQFLFEYFSETQRNKGNFPGRFSGRQFSNSRSEMNVSTLELGDSALYLCASSLGLSATNEKLFFGSGTQLSVL.

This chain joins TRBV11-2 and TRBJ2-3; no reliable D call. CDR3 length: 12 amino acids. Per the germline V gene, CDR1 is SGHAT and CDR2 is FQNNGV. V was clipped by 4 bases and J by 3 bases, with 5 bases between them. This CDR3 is CASSSLTDTQYF. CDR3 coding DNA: TGTGCCAGCAGCTCCTTGACAGATACGCAGTATTTT.

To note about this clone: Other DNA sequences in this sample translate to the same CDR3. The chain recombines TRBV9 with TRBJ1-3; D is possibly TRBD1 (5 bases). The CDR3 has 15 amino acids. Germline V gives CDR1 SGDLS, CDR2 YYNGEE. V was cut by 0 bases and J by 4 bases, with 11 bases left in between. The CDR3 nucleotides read TGTGCCAGCAGCGTAGATCGGGGGTACGGAAACACCATATATTTT. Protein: CASSVDRGYGNTIYF.

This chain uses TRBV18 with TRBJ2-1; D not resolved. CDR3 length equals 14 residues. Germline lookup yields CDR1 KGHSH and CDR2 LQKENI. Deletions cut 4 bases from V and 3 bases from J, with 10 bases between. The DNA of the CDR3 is TGTGCCAGCTCACAAACCGACGGCTACAATGAGCAGTTCTTC. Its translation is CASSQTDGYNEQFF.

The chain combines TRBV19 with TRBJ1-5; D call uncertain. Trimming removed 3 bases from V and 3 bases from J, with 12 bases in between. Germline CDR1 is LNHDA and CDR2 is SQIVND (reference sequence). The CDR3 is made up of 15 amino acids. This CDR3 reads CASSIQARPNQPQHF. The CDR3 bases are TGTGCCAGTAGTATTCAGGCTCGCCCCAATCAGCCCCAGCATTTT. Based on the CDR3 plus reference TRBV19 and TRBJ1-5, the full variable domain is DGGITQSPKYLFRKEGQNVTLSCEQNLNHDAMYWYRQDPGQGLRLIYYSQIVNDFQKGDIAEGYSVSREKKESFPLTVTSAQKNPTAFYLCASSIQARPNQPQHFGDGTRLSIL.

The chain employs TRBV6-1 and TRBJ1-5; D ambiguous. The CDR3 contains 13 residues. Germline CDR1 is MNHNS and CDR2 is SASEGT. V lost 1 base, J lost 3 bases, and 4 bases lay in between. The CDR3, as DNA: TGTGCCAGCAGTGAAGGGATCAATCAGCCCCAGCATTTT. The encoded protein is CASSEGINQPQHF.

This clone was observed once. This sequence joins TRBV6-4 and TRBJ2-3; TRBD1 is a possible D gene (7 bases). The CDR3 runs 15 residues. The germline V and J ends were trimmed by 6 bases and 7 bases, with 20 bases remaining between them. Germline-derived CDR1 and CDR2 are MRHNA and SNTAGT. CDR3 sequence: CASSPMGRGVNTQYF. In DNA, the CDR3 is TGTGCCAGCAGCCCGATGGGCAGGGGGGTGAATACGCAGTATTTT.

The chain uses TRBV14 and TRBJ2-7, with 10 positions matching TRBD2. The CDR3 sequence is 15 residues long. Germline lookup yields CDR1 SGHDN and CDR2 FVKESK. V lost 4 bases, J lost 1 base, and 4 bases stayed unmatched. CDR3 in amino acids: CASSLRLAGSYEQYF. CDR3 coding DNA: TGTGCCAGCAGCCTCCGACTAGCGGGTTCCTACGAGCAGTACTTC.